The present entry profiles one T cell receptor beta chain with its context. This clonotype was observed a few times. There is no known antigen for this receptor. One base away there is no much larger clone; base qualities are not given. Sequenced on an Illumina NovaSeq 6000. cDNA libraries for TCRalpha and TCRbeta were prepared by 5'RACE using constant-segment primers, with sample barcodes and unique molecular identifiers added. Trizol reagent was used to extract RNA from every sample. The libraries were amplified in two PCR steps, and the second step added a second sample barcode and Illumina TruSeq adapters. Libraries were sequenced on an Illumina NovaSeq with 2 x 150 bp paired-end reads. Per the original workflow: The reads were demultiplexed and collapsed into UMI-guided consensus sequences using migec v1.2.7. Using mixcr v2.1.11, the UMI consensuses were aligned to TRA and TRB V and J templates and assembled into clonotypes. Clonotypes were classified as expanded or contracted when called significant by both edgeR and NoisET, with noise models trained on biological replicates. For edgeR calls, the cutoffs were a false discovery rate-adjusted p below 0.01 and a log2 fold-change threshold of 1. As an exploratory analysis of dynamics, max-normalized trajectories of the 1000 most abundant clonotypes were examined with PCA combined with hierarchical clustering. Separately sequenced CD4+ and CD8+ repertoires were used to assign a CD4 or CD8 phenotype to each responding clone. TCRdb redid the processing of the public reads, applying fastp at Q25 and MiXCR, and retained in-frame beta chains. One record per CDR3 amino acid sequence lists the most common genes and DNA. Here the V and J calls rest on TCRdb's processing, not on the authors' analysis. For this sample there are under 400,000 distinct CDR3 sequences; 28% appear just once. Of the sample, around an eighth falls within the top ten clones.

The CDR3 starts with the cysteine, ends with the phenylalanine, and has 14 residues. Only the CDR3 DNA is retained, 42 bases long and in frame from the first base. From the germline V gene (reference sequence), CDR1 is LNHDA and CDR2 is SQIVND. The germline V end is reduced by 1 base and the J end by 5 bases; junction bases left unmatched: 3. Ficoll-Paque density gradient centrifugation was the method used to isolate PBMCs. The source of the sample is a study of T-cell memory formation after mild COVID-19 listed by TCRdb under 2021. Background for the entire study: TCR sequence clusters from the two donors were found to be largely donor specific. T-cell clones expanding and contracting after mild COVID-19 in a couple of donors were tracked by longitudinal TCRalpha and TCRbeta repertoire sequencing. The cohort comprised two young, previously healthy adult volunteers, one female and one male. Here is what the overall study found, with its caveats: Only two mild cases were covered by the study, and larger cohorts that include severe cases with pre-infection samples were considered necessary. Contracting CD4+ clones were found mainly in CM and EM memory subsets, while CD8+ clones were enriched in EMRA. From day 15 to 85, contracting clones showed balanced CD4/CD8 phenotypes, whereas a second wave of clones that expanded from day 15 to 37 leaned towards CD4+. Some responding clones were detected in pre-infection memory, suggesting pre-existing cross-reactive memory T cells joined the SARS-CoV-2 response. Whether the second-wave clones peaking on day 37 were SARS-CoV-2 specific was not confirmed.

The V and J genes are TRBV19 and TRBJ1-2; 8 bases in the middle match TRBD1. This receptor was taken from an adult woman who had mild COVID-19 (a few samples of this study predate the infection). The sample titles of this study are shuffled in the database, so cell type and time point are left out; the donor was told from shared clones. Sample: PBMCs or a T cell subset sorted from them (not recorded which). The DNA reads TGTGCCAGTAGTATAGCACAGGGGGTTTATGGCTACACCTTC. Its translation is CASSIAQGVYGYTF.